This passage covers 21 T cell receptor beta chains from one sample sequenced in a study of PD-1 and CTLA-4 blockade in melanoma. Sequencing used immunoSEQ multiplex PCR; TCRdb keeps in-frame clones, though not all of them. Of 16,000 or so clones detected, around 70% appear once; the ten largest clones hold approximately 16%. Sequenced material: CD8+ T cells from peripheral blood, taken before anti-PD-1 treatment. The receptors here all came from a human donor with melanoma.

The chain couples TRBV29-1 to TRBJ1-2, with D possibly being TRBD1 (6 bases). The V end was cut by 4 bases, the J end by 5 bases, with 11 bases between. The CDR3 sequence is 12 residues long. CDR1 is SQVTM, CDR2 ANQGSEA, per germline. The CDR3 here is CSVGQGSYGYTF. Here the CDR3 DNA reads TGCAGCGTTGGTCAGGGGTCGTATGGCTACACCTTC.

The chain combines TRBV10-1 with TRBJ2-2, with 7 positions matching TRBD2. J gave up 7 bases and V 0 bases, and 5 bases lay outside the gene matches. The length of the CDR3 is 15 residues. Germline-derived CDR1 and CDR2 are WNHNN and SYGVQD (reference sequence). Here the CDR3 reads CASSESASGIGELFF. The CDR3 DNA follows: TGCGCCAGCAGTGAGTCTGCTAGCGGAATCGGGGAGCTGTTTTTT.

The V call is TRBV7-9, the J call TRBJ2-6, with D uncertain. The CDR3 consists of 16 residues. With 3 bases removed from V and 0 bases from J, the gap between germline ends came to 9 bases. CDR1 SEHNR and CDR2 FQNEAQ come from the germline V gene (reference sequence). The CDR3 nucleotides read TGTGCCAGCAGCTTTTTTGGATTCTCTGGGGCCAACGTCCTGACTTTC. Translating gives CASSFFGFSGANVLTF.

The rearrangement links TRBV30 to TRBJ1-5; no definite D call. The CDR3 runs to 14 residues. The V end was cut by 4 bases, the J end by 3 bases, with 13 bases between. Per germline, CDR1 GTSNPN and CDR2 SVGIG (reference sequence). CDR3 bases: TGTGCCTGGACCCGAGACGGGCACAATCAGCCCCAGCATTTT. This sequence encodes CAWTRDGHNQPQHF.

The J gene is TRBJ2-6, the V gene TRBV5-4; TRBD2 is a possible D gene (5 bases). This CDR3 is built from 16 residues. Trimming removed 4 bases at V and 0 bases at J, with 11 bases between. The germline V gene has CDR1 SGHNT and CDR2 YYREEE (reference sequence). Written as DNA, the CDR3 is TGTGCCAGCAGCGACGGGGTCCCCTCTGGGGCCAACGTCCTGACTTTC. It translates to CASSDGVPSGANVLTF.

The V and J genes are TRBV5-1 and TRBJ1-2; D is unresolved. This CDR3 has 13 amino acids. Germline assignment: CDR1 SGHRS and CDR2 YFSETQ. V dropped 0 bases and J dropped 4 bases, with 7 bases sitting between them. Here the CDR3 reads CASSLGRFYGYTF. The CDR3 coding sequence is TGCGCCAGCAGCTTGGGACGGTTCTATGGCTACACCTTC.

This clone was counted a single time. The gene calls are TRBV24-1 and TRBJ2-2, with 7 positions matching TRBD2. Germline V gene data show CDR1 as KGHDR and CDR2 as SFDVKD. J was trimmed by 3 bases and V by 9 bases; bases with no gene match: 6. The CDR3 covers 14 residues. As DNA, the CDR3 is TGTGCCACCCAGGGCGGGGGTTACACCGGGGAGCTGTTTTTT. Its protein product is CATQGGGYTGELFF.

The CDR3 DNA follows: TGTGCCAGTAGTATGGTGGGGACCCAGTACTTC. Its translation is CASSMVGTQYF. The V and J genes are TRBV19 and TRBJ2-5; no definite D call. The length of the CDR3 is 11 residues. V was clipped by 3 bases and J by 7 bases, with 6 bases between them. Germline CDR1 reads LNHDA; CDR2 reads SQIVND (reference sequence).

The rearrangement links TRBV4-1 to TRBJ1-2, with a weak D call TRBD1 (5 bases). The length of the CDR3 is 13 residues. Trimming removed 5 bases at V and 4 bases at J, with 11 bases between. CDR1 MGHRA and CDR2 YSYEKL come from the germline V gene. The CDR3 nucleotides are TGCGCCAGCAGCTCGGTGGGGGGCTATGGCTACACCTTC. Protein: CASSSVGGYGYTF.

The CDR3 region has the DNA TGTGCCAGCAGCTTGGGAGGGCGCAGGGTGAACACTGAAGCTTTCTTT. Translated: CASSLGGRRVNTEAFF. The chain joins TRBV5-4 to TRBJ1-1, with TRBD1 as a possible D gene (5 bases). Deletions cut 0 bases from V and 0 bases from J, with 12 bases between. This CDR3 has 16 residues. The germline CDR1 and CDR2 sequences are SGHNT and YYREEE (reference sequence).

V and J are TRBV7-9 and TRBJ1-3; D call uncertain. Trimming pared 1 base from V and 3 bases from J, leaving 10 bases between. Germline CDR1 reads SEHNR; CDR2 reads FQNEAQ (reference sequence). This CDR3 spans 15 amino acids. CDR3 loop: CASSLGRANGNTIYF. CDR3 in DNA: TGTGCCAGCAGCTTAGGGAGGGCAAATGGAAACACCATATATTTT. Full variable domain (remainder filled in from reference TRBV7-9 and TRBJ1-3): DTGVSQNPRHKITKRGQNVTFRCDPISEHNRLYWYRQTLGQGPEFLTYFQNEAQLEKSRLLSDRFSAERPKGSFSTLEIQRTEQGDSAMYLCASSLGRANGNTIYFGEGSWLTVV.

The chain couples TRBV6-6 to TRBJ2-1; TRBD1 matches 9 bases. V dropped 6 bases and J dropped 7; count of bases not matched to a gene: 10. CDR3 length: 15 residues. CDR1 is MNHNY and CDR2 is SVGAGI in the germline V gene (reference sequence). CDR3 residues: CASSDGTGSGNEQFF. The CDR3 DNA is TGTGCCAGCAGCGACGGGACAGGGTCTGGGAATGAGCAGTTCTTC.

The chain carries TRBV19 and TRBJ2-1, with D tentatively TRBD1 (6 bases). This CDR3 contains 14 residues. V lost 1 base, J lost 6 bases, and 10 bases lay in between. Germline CDR1 and CDR2: LNHDA and SQIVND (reference sequence). Here the CDR3 DNA reads TGTGCCAGTAGTATAGTCAGGGGTGGCAATGAGCAGTTCTTC. Residues: CASSIVRGGNEQFF.

This chain connects TRBV28 to TRBJ1-2, with 8 bases that match TRBD1. J gave up 2 bases and V 3 bases, and 2 bases lay outside the gene matches. Germline CDR1 is MDHEN and CDR2 is SYDVKM. The CDR3 runs to 14 residues. CDR3 coding DNA: TGTGCCAGCAGTTTGGGACAGGCAAACTATGGCTACACCTTC. This encodes CASSLGQANYGYTF.

This clone was detected once. V usage is TRBV5-8 and J usage is TRBJ1-5, with a tentative D call TRBD1 (6 bases). This CDR3 region has 19 residues. Trimming took off 0 bases at V and 0 bases at J, with 19 bases between the two ends. CDR1 and CDR2 from the germline V gene are SGHTS and YDEGEE. CDR3 protein: CASSLDRVTPIYSNQPQHF. In nucleotides, the CDR3 is TGTGCCAGCAGCTTGGACAGGGTTACCCCGATTTATAGCAATCAGCCCCAGCATTTT. Full variable domain (remainder filled in from reference TRBV5-8 and TRBJ1-5): EAGVTQSPTHLIKTRGQQATLRCSPISGHTSVYWYQQALGLGLQFLLWYDEGEERNRGNFPPRFSGRQFPNYSSELNVNALELEDSALYLCASSLDRVTPIYSNQPQHFGDGTRLSIL.

This chain links TRBV27 with TRBJ2-3, with D uncertain. The CDR3 runs to 11 residues. V was pared by 3 bases and J by 8 bases, with 6 bases between. Germline V gives CDR1 MNHEY, CDR2 SMNVEV (reference sequence). This chain's CDR3 is CASSFIGTQYF. The CDR3 region has the DNA TGTGCCAGCAGTTTCATCGGTACGCAGTATTTT.

The rearrangement links TRBV7-9 to TRBJ2-5; D is unresolved. The CDR3 contains 13 residues. Trimming stripped 8 bases from V and 2 bases from J, with 12 bases between. Germline lookup yields CDR1 SEHNR and CDR2 FQNEAQ (reference sequence). The CDR3 DNA follows: TGTGCCAGCGGATTTAACCCACAAGAGACCCAGTACTTC. Translation: CASGFNPQETQYF.

This chain links TRBV7-9 with TRBJ1-4; TRBD1 matches at 9 bases. The germline CDR1 and CDR2 sequences are SEHNR and FQNEAQ (reference sequence). This CDR3 spans 14 amino acids. V gave up 5 bases and J gave up 7 bases; unmatched junction bases: 5. CDR3 in amino acids: CASSQTGGGEKLFF. The CDR3 DNA is TGTGCCAGCAGCCAGACAGGGGGAGGTGAAAAACTGTTTTTT.

This clone was counted once. J is TRBJ2-3 and V is TRBV6-5; D is uncertain. CDR1 is MNHEY, CDR2 SVGAGI, per germline. The CDR3 consists of 16 residues. V was cut by 4 bases and J by 4 bases, with 18 bases left in between. The CDR3 DNA sequence: TGTGCCAGCAGTTCGTTACTCGTCGCATCCCCAGATACGCAGTATTTT. Its protein product is CASSSLLVASPDTQYF.

The chain joins TRBV9 to TRBJ2-1, with 8 bases aligning to TRBD1. This CDR3 region has 14 residues. V trimming: 1 base; J trimming: 8 bases; junction bases outside the gene matches: 5. Germline V gives CDR1 SGDLS, CDR2 YYNGEE. The CDR3 is CASSVLAGGDEQFF. For the CDR3, the DNA is TGTGCCAGCAGCGTATTGGCAGGGGGCGATGAGCAGTTCTTC.

The chain joins TRBV10-3 to TRBJ1-2, with 7 nucleotides matching TRBD1. The germline V gene has CDR1 ENHRY and CDR2 SYGVKD. This CDR3 spans 11 amino acids. With 11 bases clipped from V and 5 bases from J, the junction kept 5 bases outside the gene matches. The CDR3 nucleotides are TGTGCCTCCCAGGGGGGGTATGGCTACACCTTC. Protein: CASQGGYGYTF.